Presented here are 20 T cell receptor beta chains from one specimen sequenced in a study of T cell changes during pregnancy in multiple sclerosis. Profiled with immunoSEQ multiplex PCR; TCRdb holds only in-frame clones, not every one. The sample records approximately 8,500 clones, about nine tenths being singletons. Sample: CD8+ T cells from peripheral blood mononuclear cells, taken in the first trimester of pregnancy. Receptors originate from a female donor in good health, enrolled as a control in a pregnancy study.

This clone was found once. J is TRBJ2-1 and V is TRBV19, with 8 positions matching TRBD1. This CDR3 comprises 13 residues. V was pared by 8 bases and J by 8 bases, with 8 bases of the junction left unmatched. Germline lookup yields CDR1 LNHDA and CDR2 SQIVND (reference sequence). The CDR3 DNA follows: TGTGCCAGTTACGGACAGGGTCTCGATGAGCAGTTCTTC. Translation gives CASYGQGLDEQFF.

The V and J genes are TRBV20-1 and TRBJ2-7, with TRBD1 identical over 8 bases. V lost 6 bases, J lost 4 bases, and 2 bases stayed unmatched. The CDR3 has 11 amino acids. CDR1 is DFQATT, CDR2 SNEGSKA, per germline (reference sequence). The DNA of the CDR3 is TGCAGTGCCGGGACAGGTTACGAGCAGTACTTC. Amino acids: CSAGTGYEQYF.

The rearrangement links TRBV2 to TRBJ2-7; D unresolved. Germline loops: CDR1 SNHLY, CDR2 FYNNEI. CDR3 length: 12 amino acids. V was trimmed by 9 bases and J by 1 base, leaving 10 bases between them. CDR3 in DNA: TGTGCCAGTACCGACATATCCTACGAGCAGTACTTC. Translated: CASTDISYEQYF. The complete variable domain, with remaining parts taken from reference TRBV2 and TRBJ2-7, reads EPEVTQTPSHQVTQMGQEVILRCVPISNHLYFYWYRQILGQKVEFLVSFYNNEISEKSEIFDDQFSVERPDGSNFTLKIRSTKLEDSAMYFCASTDISYEQYFGPGTRLTVT.

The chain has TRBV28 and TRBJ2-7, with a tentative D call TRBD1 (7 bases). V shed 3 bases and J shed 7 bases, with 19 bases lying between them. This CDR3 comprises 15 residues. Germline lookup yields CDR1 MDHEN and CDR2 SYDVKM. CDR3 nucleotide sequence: TGTGCCAGCAGTTTGGGGGACAGTAGACTAGATGAGCAGTACTTC. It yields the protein CASSLGDSRLDEQYF.

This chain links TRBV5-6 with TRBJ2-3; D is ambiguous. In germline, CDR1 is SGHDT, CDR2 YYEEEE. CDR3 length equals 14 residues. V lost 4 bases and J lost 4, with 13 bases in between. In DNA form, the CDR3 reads TGTGCCAGCAGCCGTTCTACGTTGGCAGATACGCAGTATTTT. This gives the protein CASSRSTLADTQYF.

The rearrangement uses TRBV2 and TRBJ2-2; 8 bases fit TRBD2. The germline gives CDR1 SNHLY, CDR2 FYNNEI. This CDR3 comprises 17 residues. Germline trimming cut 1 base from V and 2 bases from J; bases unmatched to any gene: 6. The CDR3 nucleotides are TGTGCCAGCAGTGAAGAAACGGGGGGGGCAAACACCGGGGAGCTGTTTTTT. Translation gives CASSEETGGANTGELFF.

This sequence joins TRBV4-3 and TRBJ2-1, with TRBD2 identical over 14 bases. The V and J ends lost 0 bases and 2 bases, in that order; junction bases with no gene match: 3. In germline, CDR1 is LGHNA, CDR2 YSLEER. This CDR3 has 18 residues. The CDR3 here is CASSQEGLAGAAYNEQFF. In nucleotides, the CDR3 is TGCGCCAGCAGCCAAGAGGGACTAGCGGGGGCGGCCTACAATGAGCAGTTCTTC.

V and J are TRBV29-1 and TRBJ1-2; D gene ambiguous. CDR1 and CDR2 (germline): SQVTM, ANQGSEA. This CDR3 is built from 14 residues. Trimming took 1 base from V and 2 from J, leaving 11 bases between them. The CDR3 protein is CSVEVFLVNYGYTF. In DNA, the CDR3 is TGCAGCGTTGAAGTCTTTCTCGTAAACTATGGCTACACCTTC.

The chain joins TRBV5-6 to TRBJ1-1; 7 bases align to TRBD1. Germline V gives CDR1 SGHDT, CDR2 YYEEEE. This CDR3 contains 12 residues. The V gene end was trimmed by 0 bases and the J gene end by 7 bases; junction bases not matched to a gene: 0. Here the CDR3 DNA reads TGTGCCAGCAGCTTGGGGACAGGTGAAGCTTTCTTT. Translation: CASSLGTGEAFF.

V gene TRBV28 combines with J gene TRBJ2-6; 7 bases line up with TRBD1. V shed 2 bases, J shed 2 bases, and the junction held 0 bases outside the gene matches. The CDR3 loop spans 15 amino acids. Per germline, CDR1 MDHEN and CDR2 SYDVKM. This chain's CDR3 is CASSLQGAGANVLTF. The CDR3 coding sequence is TGTGCCAGCAGTTTACAGGGGGCTGGGGCCAACGTCCTGACTTTC.

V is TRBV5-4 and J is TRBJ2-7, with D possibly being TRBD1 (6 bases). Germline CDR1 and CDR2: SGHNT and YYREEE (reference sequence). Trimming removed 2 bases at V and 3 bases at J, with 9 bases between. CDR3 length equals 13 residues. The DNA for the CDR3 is TGTGCCAGCAGCTTCTCCAGGGGCTACGAGCAGTACTTC. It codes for CASSFSRGYEQYF.

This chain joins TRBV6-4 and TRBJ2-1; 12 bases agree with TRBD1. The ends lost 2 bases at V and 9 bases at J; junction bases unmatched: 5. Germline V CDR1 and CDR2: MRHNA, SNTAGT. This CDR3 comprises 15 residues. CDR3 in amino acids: CASSDGDRGRSEQFF. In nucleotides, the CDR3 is TGTGCCAGCAGTGACGGGGACAGGGGGCGCAGTGAGCAGTTCTTC.

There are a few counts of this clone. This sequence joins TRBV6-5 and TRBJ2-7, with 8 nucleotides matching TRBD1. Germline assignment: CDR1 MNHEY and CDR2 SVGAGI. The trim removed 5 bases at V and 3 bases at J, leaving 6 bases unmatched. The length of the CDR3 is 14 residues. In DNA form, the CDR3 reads TGTGCCAGCAGTCCCGGGACAGGTAACTACGAGCAGTACTTC. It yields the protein CASSPGTGNYEQYF.

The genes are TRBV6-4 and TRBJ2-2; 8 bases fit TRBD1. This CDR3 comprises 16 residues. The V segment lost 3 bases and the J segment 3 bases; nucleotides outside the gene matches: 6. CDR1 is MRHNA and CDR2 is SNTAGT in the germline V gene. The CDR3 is CASSERAGGYTGELFF. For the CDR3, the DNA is TGTGCCAGCAGTGAAAGGGCAGGGGGCTACACCGGGGAGCTGTTTTTT.

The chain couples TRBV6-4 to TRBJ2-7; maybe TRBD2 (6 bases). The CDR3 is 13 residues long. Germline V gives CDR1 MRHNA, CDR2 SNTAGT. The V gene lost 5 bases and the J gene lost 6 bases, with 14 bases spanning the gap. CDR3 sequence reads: CASSWDSTSEQYF. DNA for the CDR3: TGTGCCAGCAGTTGGGACTCAACATCCGAGCAGTACTTC.

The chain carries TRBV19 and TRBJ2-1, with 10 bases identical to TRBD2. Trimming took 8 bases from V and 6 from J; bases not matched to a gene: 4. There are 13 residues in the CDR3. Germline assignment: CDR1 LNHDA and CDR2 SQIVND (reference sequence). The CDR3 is CASSSGSVNEQFF. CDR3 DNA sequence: TGTGCCAGTTCTAGCGGGAGCGTCAATGAGCAGTTCTTC.

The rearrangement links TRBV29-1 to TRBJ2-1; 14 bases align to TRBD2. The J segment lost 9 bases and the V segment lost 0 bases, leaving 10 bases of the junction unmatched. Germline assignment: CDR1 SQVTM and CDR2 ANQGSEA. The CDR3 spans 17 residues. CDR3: CSVEDVAGTSGSREQFF. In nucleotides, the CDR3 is TGCAGCGTTGAAGATGTTGCCGGGACTAGCGGGAGTCGTGAGCAGTTCTTC.

The CDR3 region is CASNRVQTYEQYF. The CDR3 DNA reads as TGTGCCAGTAACAGGGTCCAAACCTACGAGCAGTACTTC. The V and J genes are TRBV2 and TRBJ2-7, with a weak D call TRBD1 (6 bases). This CDR3 region has 13 residues. Deletions cut 9 bases from V and 2 bases from J, with 14 bases between. Germline V gene data show CDR1 as SNHLY and CDR2 as FYNNEI.

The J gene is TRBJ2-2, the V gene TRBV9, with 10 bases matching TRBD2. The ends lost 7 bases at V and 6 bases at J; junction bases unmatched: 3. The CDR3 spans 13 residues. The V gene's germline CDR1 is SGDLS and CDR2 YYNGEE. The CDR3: CASSSGSAGELFF. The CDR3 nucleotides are TGTGCCAGCTCTAGCGGGAGCGCCGGGGAGCTGTTTTTT.

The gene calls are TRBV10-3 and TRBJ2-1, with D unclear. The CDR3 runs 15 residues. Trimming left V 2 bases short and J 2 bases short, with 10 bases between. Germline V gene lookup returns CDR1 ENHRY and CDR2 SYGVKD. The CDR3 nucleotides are TGTGCCATCAGTGAGGGGCCTCAAACCTACAATGAGCAGTTCTTC. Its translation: CAISEGPQTYNEQFF.